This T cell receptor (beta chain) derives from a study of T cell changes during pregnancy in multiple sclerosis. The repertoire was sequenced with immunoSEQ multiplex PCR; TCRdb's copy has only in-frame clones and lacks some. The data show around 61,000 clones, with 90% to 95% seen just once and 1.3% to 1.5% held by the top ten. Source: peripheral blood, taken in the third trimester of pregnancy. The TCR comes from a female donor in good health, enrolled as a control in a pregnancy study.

Here the CDR3 DNA reads TGCGCCAGCAGCCAAGATTTTGGAGGGACTAGCCGTCACAATGAGCAGTTCTTC. Translation: CASSQDFGGTSRHNEQFF. The J gene is TRBJ2-1, the V gene TRBV4-3; 9 bases align to TRBD2. Looked up from germline, CDR1 is LGHNA and CDR2 is YSLEER. V lost 0 bases and J lost 5; bases outside the gene matches: 11. This CDR3 is 18 amino acids long.